This TCR beta chain was observed in a study of T-cell reconstitution after alpha-beta-depleted transplantation in children. It was with unique molecular identifiers that the TCRbeta library was prepared. TCRdb fed the PCR reads into MiXCR, producing one record per CDR3 protein. The sample contains roughly 590,000 distinct CDR3 sequences, approximately 15% of which appear only once. CDR3 size: 16 residues. With 3 bases removed from V and 0 bases from J, the gap between germline ends came to 15 bases. Per germline, CDR1 DFQATT and CDR2 SNEGSKA (reference sequence). This clonotype was observed many times.

This specimen consisted of PBMCs from the stem cell graft donor, obtained from the stem cell graft. This TCR was sampled from a human donor who donated a stem cell graft to a child with acute myeloid leukemia. The V gene is TRBV20-1, the J gene TRBJ1-3; possible D gene TRBD1, 6 bases. The CDR3 region is CSARDRVSFSGNTIYF. The CDR3 DNA sequence: TGCAGTGCTAGGGACAGAGTCTCCTTCTCTGGAAACACCATATATTTT.